This T cell receptor (beta chain) originates from a study of shared clonotypes between healthy human individuals. Study as a whole: A donor's plate count was three for CD4 naive and three for CD4 memory; CD8 naive had two and CD8 memory one. Notes on the study in general: The study drew on few donors, limiting represented genetic and exposure-history diversity.

In the original processing: Junction-only sequences without quality scores came from ImmunoSEQ, so filtering differed. Produced via immunoSEQ multiplex PCR; TCRdb's table is partial and in-frame only. That table is the source of V, J and clone size, and D and trimming were worked out from the DNA. The data contain 600,000 to 700,000 clones, 60% to 75% of them seen just once; the ten biggest clones take up roughly 2%. About this clone itself: Its antigen is as yet unknown.

The CDR3 spans 17 residues. Per germline, CDR1 MDHEN and CDR2 SYDVKM. V was trimmed by 3 bases and J by 0 bases, leaving 15 bases between them. The chain joins TRBV28 to TRBJ2-1; the D gene is possibly TRBD2 (5 bases). The sample was memory CD4+ T cells sorted from blood. The sample's subset: CD45RA-negative fraction. This receptor was identified in a woman in her thirties in good health. CDR3 sequence (DNA): TGTGCCAGCAGTTTCGGTCGGTGGGAGAGCTCCTACAATGAGCAGTTCTTC. Residues: CASSFGRWESSYNEQFF.